A selection of T cell receptor beta chains follows, all from one sample in a study of blood T cell repertoires in COVID-19. Sequencing used immunoSEQ multiplex PCR; TCRdb keeps in-frame clones, though not all of them. Of 100,000 to 150,000 clones listed, roughly 84% are singletons. Sequencing was performed on peripheral blood. These receptors all stem from a man aged 60 to 75 with acute or convalescent COVID-19. CDR3s include the opening cysteine and the closing phenylalanine or tryptophan. A D gene is named only where the DNA matches it firmly. Expanded clones get a size class; other rows say once, few or many, or leave the size out.

size: .; J: TRBJ2-5; V: TRBV25-1; D: .; DNA: TGTGCCAGCACGAGCACGGAGACCCAGTACTTC; CDR3: CASTSTETQYF
size: .; J: TRBJ2-2; V: TRBV18; D: TRBD1; DNA: TGTGCCAGCTCACCACGGCAGGGGGACACCGGGGAGCTGTTTTTT; CDR3: CASSPRQGDTGELFF
size: .; J: TRBJ1-5; V: TRBV29-1; D: TRBD1; DNA: TGCAGCGTTGTACAGGGGTTTAATCAGCCCCAGCATTTT; CDR3: CSVVQGFNQPQHF
size: .; J: TRBJ2-2; V: TRBV29-1; D: TRBD1; DNA: TGCAGCGTTTCCCTAAGGGGACAGGGGGCTATTCCCGGGGAGCTGTTTTTT; CDR3: CSVSLRGQGAIPGELFF
size: .; J: TRBJ2-1; V: TRBV5-4; D: TRBD1; DNA: TGTGCCAGCAGCTTGGCCGGGACAGGGACCCATGAGCAGTTCTTC; CDR3: CASSLAGTGTHEQFF
size: .; J: TRBJ2-3; V: TRBV9; D: TRBD2; DNA: TGTGCCAGCGGCGGGAGAGGCTTTTCTGACACAGATACGCAGTATTTT; CDR3: CASGGRGFSDTDTQYF
size: once; J: TRBJ2-1; V: TRBV6-5; D: TRBD1; DNA: TGTGCCAGCAGGGGACAGGCCTCCTACAATGAGCAGTTCTTC; CDR3: CASRGQASYNEQFF
size: .; J: TRBJ2-1; V: TRBV6-2/TRBV6-3; D: .; DNA: TGTGCCAGCAGTCGCGGGGACCAAAGGGAGCAGTTCTTC; CDR3: CASSRGDQREQFF
size: .; J: TRBJ2-1; V: TRBV6-5; D: TRBD1; DNA: TGTGCCAGCAGTTCCAGGACAGGGGGCTACTACAATGAGCAGTTCTTC; CDR3: CASSSRTGGYYNEQFF
size: .; J: TRBJ2-2; V: TRBV19; D: TRBD2; DNA: TGTGCCAGTAGTATTACGTCCGGGACTAGCGGGATGTTGGGGACCGGGGAGCTGTTTTTT; CDR3: CASSITSGTSGMLGTGELFF
size: few; J: TRBJ1-2; V: TRBV5-1; D: TRBD1; DNA: TGCGCCAGCAGCTCCGCCGGGACAGGGGCCCGAAATTATGGCTACACCTTC; CDR3: CASSSAGTGARNYGYTF
size: .; J: TRBJ1-5; V: TRBV4-2; D: TRBD1; DNA: TGTGCCAGCAGCCAAGAAGAGAGACAGGGCTACAATCAGCCCCAGCATTTT; CDR3: CASSQEERQGYNQPQHF
size: .; J: TRBJ1-1; V: TRBV5-4; D: .; DNA: TGTGCCAGCAGTTCAAAACAGGCGGGGACTGAAGCTTTCTTT; CDR3: CASSSKQAGTEAFF
size: .; J: TRBJ2-7; V: TRBV6-5; D: TRBD1; DNA: TGTGCCAGCAGTTCTCGGGACAGGGACGAGCAGTACTTC; CDR3: CASSSRDRDEQYF
size: .; J: TRBJ1-4; V: TRBV2; D: TRBD1; DNA: TGTGCCAGCTGCGGGACAGAAGGTGAAAAACTGTTTTTT; CDR3: CASCGTEGEKLFF
size: .; J: TRBJ2-2; V: TRBV19; D: TRBD1; DNA: TGTGCCAGTAGTCTCTGGACAGGTGGGGCCGGGGAGCTGTTTTTT; CDR3: CASSLWTGGAGELFF
size: once; J: TRBJ1-1; V: TRBV27; D: .; DNA: TGTGCCAGCAGTTTAGCGGGGGTCGGCGAAGCTTTCTTT; CDR3: CASSLAGVGEAFF
size: few; J: TRBJ2-4; V: TRBV24-1; D: .; DNA: TGTGCCACCAGTGATTTGAATGGGGGCCCGAAGTACTTC; CDR3: CATSDLNGGPKYF
size: .; J: TRBJ2-1; V: TRBV28; D: TRBD1; DNA: TGTGCCAGCACCATAATGCGGACAGGTAGGAATGAGCAGTTCTTC; CDR3: CASTIMRTGRNEQFF
size: .; J: TRBJ2-7; V: TRBV28; D: TRBD1; DNA: TGTGCCAGCGGGACCCTAACAGGGGGGATAACCTACGAGCAGTACTTC; CDR3: CASGTLTGGITYEQYF
size: .; J: TRBJ2-7; V: TRBV24-1; D: TRBD1; DNA: TGTGCCACCAGTGCGCCCGGACAGGGGAGCTCCTACGAGCAGTACTTC; CDR3: CATSAPGQGSSYEQYF
size: few; J: TRBJ2-1; V: TRBV6-6; D: TRBD2; DNA: TGTGCCAGCAGCGGGACTAGCGGAGGAGATCGGTTCTTC; CDR3: CASSGTSGGDRFF
size: .; J: TRBJ2-7; V: TRBV6-5; D: TRBD2; DNA: TGTGCCAGCAGTCGCGAGCGGGAGGGCGGCGAGCAGTACTTC; CDR3: CASSREREGGEQYF
size: few; J: TRBJ2-1; V: TRBV19; D: .; DNA: TGTGCCAGTAGTCCCCTCCTGGGCCGCTACAATGAGCAGTTCTTC; CDR3: CASSPLLGRYNEQFF
size: .; J: TRBJ2-2; V: TRBV7-9; D: .; DNA: TGTGCCAGCAGACATGACTTGAACACCGGGGAGCTGTTTTTT; CDR3: CASRHDLNTGELFF
size: .; J: TRBJ1-5; V: TRBV28; D: .; DNA: TGTGCCAGCAGGCCCGAAGCAGGGGTAAGTCAGCCCCAGCATTTT; CDR3: CASRPEAGVSQPQHF
size: .; J: TRBJ1-2; V: TRBV5-1; D: TRBD1; DNA: TGCGCCAGCAGCTCCGGACAGGGAGGGGATCGCTATGGCTACACCTTC; CDR3: CASSSGQGGDRYGYTF
size: .; J: TRBJ2-7; V: TRBV5-5; D: TRBD2; DNA: TGTGCCAGCAGCTGGACAGCGGGAGGCTCCTACGAGCAGTACTTC; CDR3: CASSWTAGGSYEQYF
size: few; J: TRBJ2-3; V: TRBV4-3; D: .; DNA: TGCGCCAGCAGCCAAGATCTGAAGAGGGCCCCAGATACGCAGTATTTT; CDR3: CASSQDLKRAPDTQYF
size: .; J: TRBJ1-1; V: TRBV6-6; D: .; DNA: TGTGCCAGCAGTTACCCCCCAACCGGGAACACTGAAGCTTTCTTT; CDR3: CASSYPPTGNTEAFF
size: few; J: TRBJ1-4; V: TRBV7-2; D: TRBD1; DNA: TGTGCCAGCAGTCCTGGACAGGGGGCAGAAGAAAAACTGTTTTTT; CDR3: CASSPGQGAEEKLFF
size: few; J: TRBJ2-2; V: TRBV7-9; D: .; DNA: TGTGCCAGCAGCTTAACAGTCACCGGGGAGCTGTTTTTT; CDR3: CASSLTVTGELFF
size: few; J: TRBJ1-2; V: TRBV4-1; D: .; DNA: TGCGCCAGCAGCCAAGATAAGGGGTATGGCTACACCTTC; CDR3: CASSQDKGYGYTF
size: .; J: TRBJ2-3; V: TRBV11-2; D: TRBD2; DNA: TGTGCCAGCAGCTACCGGGCTAGCGGGAGGAATGCAGATACGCAGTATTTT; CDR3: CASSYRASGRNADTQYF
size: .; J: TRBJ2-2; V: TRBV5-5; D: TRBD2; DNA: TGTGCCAGCAGCTGGACTAGCGGGAGGGGCGGGGAGCTGTTTTTT; CDR3: CASSWTSGRGGELFF
size: .; J: TRBJ2-3; V: TRBV4-3; D: .; DNA: TGCGCCAGCAGCCAAGATCGCCAGGGTAGAGATACGCAGTATTTT; CDR3: CASSQDRQGRDTQYF
size: .; J: TRBJ1-5; V: TRBV3-1/TRBV3-2; D: .; DNA: TGTGCCAGCAGCCAAGATCCTATGAATAATCAGCCCCAGCATTTT; CDR3: CASSQDPMNNQPQHF
size: few; J: TRBJ1-1; V: TRBV20-1; D: TRBD1; DNA: TGCAGTGCGGGACAGGGGGTTGAAGCTTTCTTT; CDR3: CSAGQGVEAFF
size: many; J: TRBJ2-3; V: TRBV11-3; D: .; DNA: TGTGCCAGCAGCCTAGGACAGAACACAGATACGCAGTATTTT; CDR3: CASSLGQNTDTQYF
size: .; J: TRBJ2-1; V: TRBV7-2; D: .; DNA: TGTGCCAGCAGCTTTAATTCAGGAGGCTCCAATGAGCAGTTCTTC; CDR3: CASSFNSGGSNEQFF
size: .; J: TRBJ2-2; V: TRBV9; D: TRBD2; DNA: TGTGCCAGCAGCGGATGGGAGGGGATCACCGGGGAGCTGTTTTTT; CDR3: CASSGWEGITGELFF
size: .; J: TRBJ2-7; V: TRBV5-1; D: .; DNA: TGCGCCAGCAGTTCAGACTACTACGAGCAGTACTTC; CDR3: CASSSDYYEQYF
size: .; J: TRBJ2-7; V: TRBV10-3; D: TRBD1; DNA: TGTGCCATCAGTGATCCCAGCCGGGACAGGGACTACGAGCAGTACTTC; CDR3: CAISDPSRDRDYEQYF
size: .; J: TRBJ1-1; V: TRBV3-1/TRBV3-2; D: TRBD1; DNA: TGTGCCAGCAGCCAAAGGGGGCCGGTGAACACTGAAGCTTTCTTT; CDR3: CASSQRGPVNTEAFF
size: .; J: TRBJ2-1; V: TRBV5-6; D: TRBD2; DNA: TGTGCCAGCAGCCGCGGGGGGGGCCTAAGCTCCTACAATGAGCAGTTCTTC; CDR3: CASSRGGGLSSYNEQFF
size: .; J: TRBJ2-7; V: TRBV9; D: TRBD1; DNA: TGTGCCAGCAGCGTCACAGGGGGGTACTACGAGCAGTACTTC; CDR3: CASSVTGGYYEQYF
size: .; J: TRBJ1-5; V: TRBV6-5; D: .; DNA: TGTGCCAGCTTACAGGGTTATAGCAATCAGCCCCAGCATTTT; CDR3: CASLQGYSNQPQHF
size: once; J: TRBJ2-1; V: TRBV29-1; D: TRBD2; DNA: TGCAGCGCGATAGCGGGGATGGGTTTTAGCTCCTACAATGAGCAGTTCTTC; CDR3: CSAIAGMGFSSYNEQFF
size: once; J: TRBJ1-3; V: TRBV9; D: .; DNA: TGTGCCAGCAGCTTATCCCCCGGACAGGGAAACACCATATATTTT; CDR3: CASSLSPGQGNTIYF
size: .; J: TRBJ2-1; V: TRBV9; D: TRBD2; DNA: TGTGCCAGCAGCCACACTTTAGCGGGAGAAACCTACAATGAGCAGTTCTTC; CDR3: CASSHTLAGETYNEQFF
size: once; J: TRBJ2-7; V: TRBV21-1; D: .; DNA: TGTGCCAGCAGCAAGACCGGCGGAGCCTACGAGCAGTACTTC; CDR3: CASSKTGGAYEQYF
size: .; J: TRBJ1-6; V: TRBV27; D: TRBD1; DNA: TGTGCCAGCAGTTTAACCCCCCCTCGCCCGACAGGGCAGATTAGTTCACCCCTCCACTTT; CDR3: CASSLTPPRPTGQISSPLHF
size: .; J: TRBJ2-7; V: TRBV30; D: TRBD1; DNA: TGTGCCTGGAGTGCGCTCCGGACAGGGACCGAGCAGTACTTC; CDR3: CAWSALRTGTEQYF
size: few; J: TRBJ1-5; V: TRBV10-3; D: .; DNA: TGTGCCATCAGTGAGGGAACAGGCCAGCCCCAGCATTTT; CDR3: CAISEGTGQPQHF
size: few; J: TRBJ2-7; V: TRBV7-2; D: TRBD2; DNA: TGTGCCAGCAGCTTAAGCGGGAGCTCCTACGAGCAGTACTTC; CDR3: CASSLSGSSYEQYF
size: .; J: TRBJ2-7; V: TRBV6-5; D: TRBD1; DNA: TGTGCCAGCAGGCAGGGGGCTTACGAGCAGTACTTC; CDR3: CASRQGAYEQYF